This entry is about one T cell receptor beta chain. It has no known antigen specificity. Qualities for individual bases were not recorded, and no much larger clone is one base off. This entry comes from a study of blood T cell repertoires in COVID-19 (TCRdb year 2020). At the level of the whole study: Samples from collaborators originated in the United States, Italy and Spain and spanned both the acute and convalescent phases of COVID-19. The prospective study material was composed of cDNA or gDNA derived from T cells, B-cell-depleted T cells, or PBMCs. A de-identified subject ID, COVID-19 status, age in years and sex were almost always included in the sample metadata. Where HLA class I and class II types were available, the types were taken from metadata supplied by the sample provider, not from assay-based typing. The samples were drawn from the first 160 participants of the ongoing ImmuneRACE study and from over 950 subjects provided by 6 global collaborators. The repertoires were made available in a free public database intended to serve as a resource for research on the immune response to SARS-CoV-2. Subjects who had been exposed to COVID-19, were actively infected with it, or had recovered from it provided the deeply sampled blood TCRbeta repertoires that made up the dataset. Points the paper makes about the study in general: Clinical and demographic metadata were provided uncurated, with the amount varying by source and participant.

CDR1 SGHRS and CDR2 YFSETQ are derived from the germline V gene. The CDR3 spans 15 residues, from the cysteine through the phenylalanine. CDR3 DNA is the only sequence kept; it has 45 bases, read in frame from the first base. V is cut by 4 bases and J by 3 bases, and the space between the germline ends is 15 bases. Each collaborating institution followed its own protocols to collect whole blood in K2EDTA tubes. For TCRbeta analysis, collaborators shipped samples as frozen whole blood, isolated PBMCs, or DNA extracted from either of those sample types. TCRbeta CDR3 regions were amplified from genomic DNA by means of the immunoSEQ Assay, a bias-controlled multiplex PCR. The original methods were these. The number of nucleated cells in each sample was estimated from the amplification of reference gene primers within the assay. Sequence reads were collapsed and filtered to measure the absolute abundance of every unique TCRbeta CDR3 rearrangement. For each sample, productive Simpson clonality was calculated as the square root of Simpson's diversity index over productive rearrangements. TCRdb retrieved this table from immuneACCESS and kept in-frame rearrangements only. Not all clones are present; in checked studies, unresolved V genes account for under half, and no reason is known for the remainder. That table is the source of V, J and clone size, and D and trimming were worked out from the DNA. Recorded for this sample are roughly 100,000 clones; around nine tenths of them occurred a single time. Clones ranked in the top ten supply 3% to 3.5% of the sample.

The sequence links TRBV5-1 to TRBJ2-3; TRBD2 is a possible D gene, resting on 5 matching bases. The specimen sequenced was peripheral blood. This TCR was sampled from a man aged 50 or older in a cohort sampled during active COVID-19. The CDR3 is CASSKDGPGTDTQYF. The DNA reads as follows: TGCGCCAGCAGCAAGGACGGCCCGGGGACAGATACGCAGTATTTT.